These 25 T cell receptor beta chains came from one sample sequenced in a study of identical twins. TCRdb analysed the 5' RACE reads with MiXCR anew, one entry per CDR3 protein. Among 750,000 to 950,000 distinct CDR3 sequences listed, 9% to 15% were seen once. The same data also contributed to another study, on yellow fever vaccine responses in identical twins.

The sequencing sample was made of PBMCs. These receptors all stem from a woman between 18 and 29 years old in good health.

CDR3 loop: CASSGETQGIVSGANVLTF. The CDR3 nucleotides are TGTGCCAGCAGTGGTGAGACTCAGGGTATAGTCTCTGGGGCCAACGTCCTGACTTTC. The chain recombines TRBV2 with TRBJ2-6; a possible D gene is TRBD1 (5 bases). V was cut by 4 bases and J by 0 bases, with 19 bases left in between. The CDR3 has 19 residues. The V gene's germline CDR1 is SNHLY and CDR2 FYNNEI.

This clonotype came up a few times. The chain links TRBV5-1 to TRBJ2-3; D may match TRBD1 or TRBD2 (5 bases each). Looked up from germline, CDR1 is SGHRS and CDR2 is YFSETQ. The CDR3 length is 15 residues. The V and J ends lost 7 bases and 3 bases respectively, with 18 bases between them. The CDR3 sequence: CASARPGPGTDTQYF. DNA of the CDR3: TGCGCCAGCGCTCGACCGGGGCCTGGGACAGATACGCAGTATTTT.

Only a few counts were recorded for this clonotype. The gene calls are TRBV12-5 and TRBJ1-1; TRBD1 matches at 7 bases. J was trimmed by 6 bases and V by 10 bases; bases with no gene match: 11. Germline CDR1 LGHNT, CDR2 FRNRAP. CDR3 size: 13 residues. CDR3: CAILGGATSEAFF. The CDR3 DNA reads TGTGCTATTTTAGGGGGCGCGACGTCTGAAGCTTTCTTT.

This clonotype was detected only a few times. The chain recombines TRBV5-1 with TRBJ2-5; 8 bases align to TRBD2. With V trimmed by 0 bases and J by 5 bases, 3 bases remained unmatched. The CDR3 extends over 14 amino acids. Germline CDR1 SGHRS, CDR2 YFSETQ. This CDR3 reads CASSLGSGVETQYF. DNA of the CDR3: TGCGCCAGCAGCTTGGGTAGCGGGGTTGAGACCCAGTACTTC.

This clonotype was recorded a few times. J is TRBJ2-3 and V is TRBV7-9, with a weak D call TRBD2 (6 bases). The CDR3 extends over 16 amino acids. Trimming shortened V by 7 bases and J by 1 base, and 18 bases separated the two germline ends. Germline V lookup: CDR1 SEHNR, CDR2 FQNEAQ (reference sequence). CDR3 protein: CASTLPGRDGTDTQYF. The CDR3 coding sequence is TGTGCCAGCACCCTGCCTGGGCGGGACGGCACAGATACGCAGTATTTT.

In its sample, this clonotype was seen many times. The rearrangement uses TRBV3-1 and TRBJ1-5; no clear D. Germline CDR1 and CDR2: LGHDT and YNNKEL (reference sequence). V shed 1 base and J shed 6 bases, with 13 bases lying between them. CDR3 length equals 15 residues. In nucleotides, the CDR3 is TGTGCCAGCAGCCAAGGGGCAACGGTAAGTCAGCCCCAGCATTTT. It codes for CASSQGATVSQPQHF.

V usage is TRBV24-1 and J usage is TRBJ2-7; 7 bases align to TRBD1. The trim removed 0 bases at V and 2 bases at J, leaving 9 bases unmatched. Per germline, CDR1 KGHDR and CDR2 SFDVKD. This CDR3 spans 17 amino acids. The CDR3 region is CATSDLLDGQETYEQYF. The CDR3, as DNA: TGTGCCACCAGTGATTTGCTAGATGGACAGGAGACCTACGAGCAGTACTTC.

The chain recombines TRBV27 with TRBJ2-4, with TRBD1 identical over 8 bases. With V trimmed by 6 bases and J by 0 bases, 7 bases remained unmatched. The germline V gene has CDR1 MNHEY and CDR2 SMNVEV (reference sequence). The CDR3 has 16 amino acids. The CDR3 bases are TGTGCCAGCAGGAATACAGGGGGGATAGCCAAAAACATTCAGTACTTC. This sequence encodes CASRNTGGIAKNIQYF.

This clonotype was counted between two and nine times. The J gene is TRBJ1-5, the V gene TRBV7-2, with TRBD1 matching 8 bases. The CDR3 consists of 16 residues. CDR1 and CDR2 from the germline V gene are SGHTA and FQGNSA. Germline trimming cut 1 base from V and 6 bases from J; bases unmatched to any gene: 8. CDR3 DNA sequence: TGTGCCAGCAGCTTAGAGGCAGGGGGCTGGGGTCAGCCCCAGCATTTT. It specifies CASSLEAGGWGQPQHF.

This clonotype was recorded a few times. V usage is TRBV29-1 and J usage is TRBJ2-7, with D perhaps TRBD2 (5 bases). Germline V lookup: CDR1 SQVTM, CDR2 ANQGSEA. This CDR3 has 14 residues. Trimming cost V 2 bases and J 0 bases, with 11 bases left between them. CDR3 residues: CSVELAISSYEQYF. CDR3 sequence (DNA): TGCAGCGTTGAATTAGCGATCAGCTCCTACGAGCAGTACTTC.

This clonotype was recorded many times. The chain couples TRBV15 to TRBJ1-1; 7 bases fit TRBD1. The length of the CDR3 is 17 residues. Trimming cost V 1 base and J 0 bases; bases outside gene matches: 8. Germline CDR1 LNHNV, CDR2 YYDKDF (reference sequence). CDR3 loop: CATSRAGQVRMNTEAFF. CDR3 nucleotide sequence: TGTGCCACCAGCAGAGCCGGACAGGTTAGAATGAACACTGAAGCTTTCTTT.

CDR3 in DNA: TGTGCCAGCAGCCAAGATTTCGGATCGAACACTGAAGCTTTCTTT. It is translated as CASSQDFGSNTEAFF. This chain links TRBV14 with TRBJ1-1; D is undetermined. The CDR3 has 15 amino acids. The germline gives CDR1 SGHDN, CDR2 FVKESK. With 0 bases removed from V and 1 base from J, the gap between germline ends came to 9 bases.

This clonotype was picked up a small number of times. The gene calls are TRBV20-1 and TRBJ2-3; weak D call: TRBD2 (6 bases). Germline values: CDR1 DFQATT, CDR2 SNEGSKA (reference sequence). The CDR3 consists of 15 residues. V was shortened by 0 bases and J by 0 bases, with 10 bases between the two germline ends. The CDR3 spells CSARDGSSSTDTQYF. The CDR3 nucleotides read TGCAGTGCTAGAGACGGGAGCTCTAGCACAGATACGCAGTATTTT.

CDR3 in amino acids: CASSYGAGTHDSYEQYF. The CDR3 DNA follows: TGCGCCAGCAGCTATGGGGCCGGGACACACGACTCGTACGAGCAGTACTTC. V is TRBV5-1 and J is TRBJ2-7, with a weak D call TRBD1 (6 bases). V lost 3 bases to trimming and J lost 4 bases, with 23 bases between them. Germline values: CDR1 SGHRS, CDR2 YFSETQ. The CDR3 is 17 residues long.

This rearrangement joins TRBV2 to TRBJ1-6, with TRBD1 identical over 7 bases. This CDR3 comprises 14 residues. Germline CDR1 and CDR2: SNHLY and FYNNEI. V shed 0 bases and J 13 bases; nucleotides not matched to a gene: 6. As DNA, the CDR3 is TGTGCCAGCAGTGAAGCCAGGACAGGTTCGCCCCTCCACTTT. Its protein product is CASSEARTGSPLHF.

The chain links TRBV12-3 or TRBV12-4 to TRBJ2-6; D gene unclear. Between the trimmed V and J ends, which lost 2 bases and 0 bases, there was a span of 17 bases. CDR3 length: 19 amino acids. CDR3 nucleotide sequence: TGTGCCAGCAGTTTAATACGGCCAGGTCTTAGCTCTGGGGCCAACGTCCTGACTTTC. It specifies CASSLIRPGLSSGANVLTF.

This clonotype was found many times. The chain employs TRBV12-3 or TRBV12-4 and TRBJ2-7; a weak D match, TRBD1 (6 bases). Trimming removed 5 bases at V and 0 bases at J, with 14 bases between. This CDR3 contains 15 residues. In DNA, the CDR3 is TGTGCCAGCAGTCCGGGACACACGAGCTCCTACGAGCAGTACTTC. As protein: CASSPGHTSSYEQYF.

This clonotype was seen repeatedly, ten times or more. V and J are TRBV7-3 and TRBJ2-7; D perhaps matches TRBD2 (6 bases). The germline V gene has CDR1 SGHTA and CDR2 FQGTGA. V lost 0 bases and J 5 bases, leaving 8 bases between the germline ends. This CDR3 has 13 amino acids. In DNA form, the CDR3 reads TGTGCCAGCAGCTTAACTAGGGAGGACGAGCAGTACTTC. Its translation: CASSLTREDEQYF.

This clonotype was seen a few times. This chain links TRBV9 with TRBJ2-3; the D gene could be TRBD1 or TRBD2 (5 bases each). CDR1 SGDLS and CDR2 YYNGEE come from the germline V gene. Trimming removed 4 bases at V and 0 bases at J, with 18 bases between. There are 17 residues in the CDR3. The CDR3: CASSSPVGTSSTDTQYF. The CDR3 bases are TGTGCCAGCAGCTCCCCGGTCGGGACCTCTAGCACAGATACGCAGTATTTT. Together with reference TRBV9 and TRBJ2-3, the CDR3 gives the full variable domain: DSGVTQTPKHLITATGQRVTLRCSPRSGDLSVYWYQQSLDQGLQFLIQYYNGEERAKGNILERFSAQQFPDLHSELNLSSLELGDSALYFCASSSPVGTSSTDTQYFGPGTRLTVL.

CDR3 DNA: TGCGCCAGCAGCCACCATAACAATGAGCAGTTCTTC. Translating gives CASSHHNNEQFF. V usage is TRBV4-1 and J usage is TRBJ2-1; D ambiguous. V was trimmed by 3 bases and J by 5 bases, leaving 5 bases between them. The CDR3 is 12 residues long. Germline CDR1 and CDR2: MGHRA and YSYEKL.

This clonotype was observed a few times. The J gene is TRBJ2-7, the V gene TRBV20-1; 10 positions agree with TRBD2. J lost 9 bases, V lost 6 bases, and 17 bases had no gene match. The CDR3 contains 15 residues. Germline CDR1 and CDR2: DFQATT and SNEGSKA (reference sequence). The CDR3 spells CSAVAGGAESRRQYF. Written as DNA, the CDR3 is TGCAGTGCCGTAGCGGGAGGTGCGGAATCTCGTAGGCAGTACTTC.

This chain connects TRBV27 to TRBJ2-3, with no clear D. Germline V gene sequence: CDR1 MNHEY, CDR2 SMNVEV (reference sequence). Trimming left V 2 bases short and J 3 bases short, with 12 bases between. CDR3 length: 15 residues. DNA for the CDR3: TGTGCCAGCAGTTTAAGGGTCCTGGGGACAGATACGCAGTATTTT. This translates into CASSLRVLGTDTQYF.

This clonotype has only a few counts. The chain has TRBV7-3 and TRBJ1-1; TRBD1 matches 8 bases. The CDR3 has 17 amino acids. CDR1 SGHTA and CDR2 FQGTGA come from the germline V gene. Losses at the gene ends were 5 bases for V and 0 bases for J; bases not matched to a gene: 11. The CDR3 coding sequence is TGTGCCAGCAGCGCTACCGGGACAGGTAGGATGAACACTGAAGCTTTCTTT. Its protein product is CASSATGTGRMNTEAFF.

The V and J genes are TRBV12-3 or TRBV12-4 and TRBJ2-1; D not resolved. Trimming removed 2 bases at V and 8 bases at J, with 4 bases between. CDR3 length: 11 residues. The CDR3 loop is CASSLTHEQFF. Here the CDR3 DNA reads TGTGCCAGCAGTTTAACGCATGAGCAGTTCTTC.

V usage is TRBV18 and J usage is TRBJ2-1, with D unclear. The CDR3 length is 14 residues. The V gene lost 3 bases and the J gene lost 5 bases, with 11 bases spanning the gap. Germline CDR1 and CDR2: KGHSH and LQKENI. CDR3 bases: TGTGCCAGCTCACCCCCCAACGGAGACAATGAGCAGTTCTTC. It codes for CASSPPNGDNEQFF.